The T cell receptor beta chain described here comes from a study of blood T cell repertoires in COVID-19. Using immunoSEQ multiplex PCR, the repertoire was profiled, and TCRdb retains in-frame clones only, with some absent. The sample holds tens of thousands of clones; approximately 90% are singletons and the top ten take 1% to 1.5%. Germline V gene lookup returns CDR1 ENHRY and CDR2 SYGVKD. V was trimmed by 9 bases and J by 0 bases, leaving 9 bases between them. The CDR3 has 13 amino acids. The V gene is TRBV10-3, the J gene TRBJ1-3, with TRBD1 as a possible D gene (5 bases). The sequence was obtained from an elderly woman with acute or convalescent COVID-19. Sequenced material: peripheral blood. CDR3 sequence: CAIRQPSGNTIYF. The CDR3 coding sequence is TGTGCCATTCGACAGCCCTCTGGAAACACCATATATTTT.